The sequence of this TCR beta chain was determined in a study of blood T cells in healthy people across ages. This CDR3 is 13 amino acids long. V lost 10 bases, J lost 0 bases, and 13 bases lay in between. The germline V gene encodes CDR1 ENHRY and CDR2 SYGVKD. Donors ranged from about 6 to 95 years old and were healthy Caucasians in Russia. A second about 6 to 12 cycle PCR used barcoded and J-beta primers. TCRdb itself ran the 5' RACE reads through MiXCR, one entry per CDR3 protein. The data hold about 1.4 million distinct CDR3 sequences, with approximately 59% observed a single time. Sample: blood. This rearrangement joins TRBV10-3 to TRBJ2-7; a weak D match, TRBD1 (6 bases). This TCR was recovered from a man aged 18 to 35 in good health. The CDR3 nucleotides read TGTGCCACCAACGACAGGTTCTCCTACGAGCAGTACTTC. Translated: CATNDRFSYEQYF.